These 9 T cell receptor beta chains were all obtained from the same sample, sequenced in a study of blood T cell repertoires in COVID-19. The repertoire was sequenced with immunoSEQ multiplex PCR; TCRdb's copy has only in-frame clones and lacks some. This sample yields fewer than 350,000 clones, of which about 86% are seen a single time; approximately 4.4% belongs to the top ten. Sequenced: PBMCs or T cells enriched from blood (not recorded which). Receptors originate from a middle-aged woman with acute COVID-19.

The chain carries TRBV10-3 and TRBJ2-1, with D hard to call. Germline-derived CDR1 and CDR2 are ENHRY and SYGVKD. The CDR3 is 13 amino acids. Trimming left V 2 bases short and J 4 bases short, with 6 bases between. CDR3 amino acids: CAISETRYNEQFF. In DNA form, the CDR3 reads TGTGCCATCAGTGAGACCAGATACAATGAGCAGTTCTTC.

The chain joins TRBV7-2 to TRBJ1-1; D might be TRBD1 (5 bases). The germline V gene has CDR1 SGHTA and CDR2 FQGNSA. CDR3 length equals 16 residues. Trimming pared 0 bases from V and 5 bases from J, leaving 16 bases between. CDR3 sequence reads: CASSLAWEGRRTEAFF. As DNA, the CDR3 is TGTGCCAGCAGCTTAGCGTGGGAGGGGAGGAGGACTGAAGCTTTCTTT.

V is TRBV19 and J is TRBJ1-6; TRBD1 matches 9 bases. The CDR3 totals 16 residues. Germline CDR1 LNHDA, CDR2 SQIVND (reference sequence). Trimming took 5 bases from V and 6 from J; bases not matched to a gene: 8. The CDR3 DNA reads TGTGCCAGTAGTTCGACAGGGGGTTTTTCTAATTCACCCCTCCACTTT. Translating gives CASSSTGGFSNSPLHF.

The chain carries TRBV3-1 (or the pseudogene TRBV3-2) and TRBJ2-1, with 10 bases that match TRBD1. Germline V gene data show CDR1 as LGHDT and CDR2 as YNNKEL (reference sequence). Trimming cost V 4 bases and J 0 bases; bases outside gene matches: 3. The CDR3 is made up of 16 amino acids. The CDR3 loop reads CASSRRTGGSYNEQFF. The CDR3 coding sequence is TGTGCCAGCAGCCGACGGACAGGGGGCTCCTACAATGAGCAGTTCTTC.

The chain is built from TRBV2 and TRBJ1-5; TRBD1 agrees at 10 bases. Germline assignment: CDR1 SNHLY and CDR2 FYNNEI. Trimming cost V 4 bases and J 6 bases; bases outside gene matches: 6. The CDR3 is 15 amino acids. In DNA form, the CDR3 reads TGTGCCAGCAGTGGCGGGACAGGGGTGAGTCAGCCCCAGCATTTT. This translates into CASSGGTGVSQPQHF.

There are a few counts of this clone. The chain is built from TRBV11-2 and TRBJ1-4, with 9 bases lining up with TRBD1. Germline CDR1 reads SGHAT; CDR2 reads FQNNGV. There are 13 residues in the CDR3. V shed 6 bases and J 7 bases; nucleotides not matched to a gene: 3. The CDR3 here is CASRQGAVEKLFF. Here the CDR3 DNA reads TGTGCCAGCAGACAGGGGGCAGTTGAAAAACTGTTTTTT.

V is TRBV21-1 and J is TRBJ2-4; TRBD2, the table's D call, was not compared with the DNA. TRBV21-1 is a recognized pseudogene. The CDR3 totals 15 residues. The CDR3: CASSPDSLAKNIQYF. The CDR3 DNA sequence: TGTGCCAGCAGCCCGGACTCTCTAGCCAAAAACATTCAGTACTTC.

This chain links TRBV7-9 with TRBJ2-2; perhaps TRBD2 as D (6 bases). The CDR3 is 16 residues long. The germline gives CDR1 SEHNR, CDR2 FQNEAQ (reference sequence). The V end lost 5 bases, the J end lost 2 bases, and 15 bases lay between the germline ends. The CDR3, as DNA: TGTGCCAGCAGCGGGGTGGGTAGCGGAAACACCGGGGAGCTGTTTTTT. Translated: CASSGVGSGNTGELFF. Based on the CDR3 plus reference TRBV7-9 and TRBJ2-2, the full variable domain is DTGVSQNPRHKITKRGQNVTFRCDPISEHNRLYWYRQTLGQGPEFLTYFQNEAQLEKSRLLSDRFSAERPKGSFSTLEIQRTEQGDSAMYLCASSGVGSGNTGELFFGEGSRLTVL.

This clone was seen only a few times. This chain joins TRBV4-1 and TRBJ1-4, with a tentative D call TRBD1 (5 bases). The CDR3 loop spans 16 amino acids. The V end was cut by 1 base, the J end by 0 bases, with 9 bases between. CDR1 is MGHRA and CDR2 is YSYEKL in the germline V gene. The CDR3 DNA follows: TGCGCCAGCAGCCAAGGGCTGACAGCAACTAATGAAAAACTGTTTTTT. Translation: CASSQGLTATNEKLFF.